A selection of T cell receptor beta chains follows, all from one sample in a study of blood T cell repertoires in COVID-19. Assay: immunoSEQ multiplex PCR; the TCRdb copy retains only in-frame clones and omits some. The sample records 150,000 to 170,000 clones, around 85% being singletons. The sample was peripheral blood. Receptors originate from a man in his fifties or sixties with COVID-19, enrolled during active disease. CDR3s include the opening cysteine and the closing phenylalanine or tryptophan. Each record gives: V gene, clone size, D gene, J gene, CDR3 protein, CDR3 DNA. A D gene is named only where the DNA matches it firmly. Size is stated for part of the rows, as once, few or many counts, or as a class when the clone is expanded.

v_gene: TRBV19
abundance: NA
d_gene: TRBD2
j_gene: TRBJ2-7
CDR3aa: CASSIQSGASGGSEQYF
CDR3nt: TGTGCCAGTAGTATCCAATCTGGGGCTAGCGGGGGCAGCGAGCAGTACTTC

v_gene: TRBV4-2
abundance: NA
d_gene: TRBD1
j_gene: TRBJ2-1
CDR3aa: CASSQGDRDDNEQFF
CDR3nt: TGTGCCAGCAGCCAAGGGGACAGGGACGACAATGAGCAGTTCTTC

v_gene: TRBV7-9
abundance: NA
d_gene: NA
j_gene: TRBJ1-4
CDR3aa: CASSPARATNEKLFF
CDR3nt: TGTGCCAGCAGCCCTGCAAGAGCAACTAATGAAAAACTGTTTTTT

v_gene: TRBV6-2/TRBV6-3
abundance: once
d_gene: NA
j_gene: TRBJ1-1
CDR3aa: CASSYSPRGGVTEAFF
CDR3nt: TGTGCCAGCAGTTACTCGCCCCGGGGGGGAGTCACTGAAGCTTTCTTT

v_gene: TRBV12-3/TRBV12-4
abundance: NA
d_gene: NA
j_gene: TRBJ1-1
CDR3aa: CASSLQQRGGAFF
CDR3nt: TGTGCCAGCAGTTTACAACAAAGGGGCGGCGCTTTCTTT

v_gene: TRBV18
abundance: NA
d_gene: NA
j_gene: TRBJ1-1
CDR3aa: CASSPRQSTEAFF
CDR3nt: TGTGCCAGCTCACCACGGCAGTCCACTGAAGCTTTCTTT

v_gene: TRBV4-2
abundance: few
d_gene: NA
j_gene: TRBJ2-3
CDR3aa: CASSQDLLSTDTQYF
CDR3nt: TGTGCCAGCAGCCAAGATCTCTTGAGCACAGATACGCAGTATTTT

v_gene: TRBV6-5
abundance: NA
d_gene: TRBD1
j_gene: TRBJ2-7
CDR3aa: CASKEGALEQYF
CDR3nt: TGTGCCAGCAAAGAGGGGGCTCTCGAGCAGTACTTC

v_gene: TRBV6-2/TRBV6-3
abundance: few
d_gene: TRBD1
j_gene: TRBJ2-1
CDR3aa: CASSYYGTVNNEQFF
CDR3nt: TGTGCCAGCAGTTATTACGGGACAGTAAACAATGAGCAGTTCTTC

v_gene: TRBV18
abundance: once
d_gene: NA
j_gene: TRBJ2-1
CDR3aa: CASSPLGGRDEQFF
CDR3nt: TGTGCCAGCTCACCACTCGGGGGGCGGGATGAGCAGTTCTTC

v_gene: TRBV19
abundance: NA
d_gene: TRBD1
j_gene: TRBJ2-2
CDR3aa: CASSIVTGAAGELFF
CDR3nt: TGTGCCAGTAGTATAGTTACAGGGGCGGCCGGGGAGCTGTTTTTT

v_gene: TRBV27
abundance: NA
d_gene: TRBD1
j_gene: TRBJ2-7
CDR3aa: CASSRRDRGRYEQYF
CDR3nt: TGTGCCAGCAGCCGAAGGGACAGGGGGCGTTACGAGCAGTACTTC

v_gene: TRBV19
abundance: NA
d_gene: TRBD1
j_gene: TRBJ1-1
CDR3aa: CASNPRGTGKVGAFF
CDR3nt: TGTGCCAGTAACCCAAGGGGGACAGGGAAGGTGGGAGCTTTCTTT

v_gene: TRBV6-5
abundance: NA
d_gene: NA
j_gene: TRBJ1-3
CDR3aa: CASSYGVSGNTIYF
CDR3nt: TGTGCCAGCAGTTACGGAGTCTCTGGAAACACCATATATTTT

v_gene: TRBV5-8
abundance: NA
d_gene: NA
j_gene: TRBJ2-1
CDR3aa: CASSLVTGVSYNEQFF
CDR3nt: TGTGCCAGCAGCTTGGTGACAGGTGTATCCTACAATGAGCAGTTCTTC

v_gene: TRBV7-2
abundance: NA
d_gene: TRBD1
j_gene: TRBJ1-5
CDR3aa: CASSSQTGVYQPQHF
CDR3nt: TGTGCCAGCAGCTCCCAGACAGGGGTTTATCAGCCCCAGCATTTT

v_gene: TRBV11-3
abundance: NA
d_gene: NA
j_gene: TRBJ1-2
CDR3aa: CASSLEIGDYGYTF
CDR3nt: TGTGCCAGCAGCTTAGAAATCGGGGACTATGGCTACACCTTC

v_gene: TRBV18
abundance: NA
d_gene: NA
j_gene: TRBJ2-7
CDR3aa: CASSPQGDSSYEQYF
CDR3nt: TGTGCCAGCTCACCACAGGGGGATAGCTCCTACGAGCAGTACTTC

v_gene: TRBV7-2
abundance: once
d_gene: NA
j_gene: TRBJ2-2
CDR3aa: CASSPQPGTGELFF
CDR3nt: TGTGCCAGCAGCCCCCAACCGGGAACCGGGGAGCTGTTTTTT

v_gene: TRBV28
abundance: NA
d_gene: TRBD2
j_gene: TRBJ2-3
CDR3aa: CASTLGGVGTDTQYF
CDR3nt: TGTGCCAGCACCCTCGGGGGGGTTGGCACAGATACGCAGTATTTT

v_gene: TRBV28
abundance: NA
d_gene: NA
j_gene: TRBJ1-5
CDR3aa: CASSRFQPQHF
CDR3nt: TGTGCCAGCAGCAGATTTCAGCCCCAGCATTTT

v_gene: TRBV2
abundance: NA
d_gene: TRBD1
j_gene: TRBJ1-6
CDR3aa: CASRETGNYNSPLHF
CDR3nt: TGTGCCAGCAGGGAGACAGGGAACTATAATTCACCCCTCCACTTT

v_gene: TRBV7-8
abundance: NA
d_gene: NA
j_gene: TRBJ1-5
CDR3aa: CASSRVADQPQHF
CDR3nt: TGTGCCAGCAGCCGCGTGGCGGATCAGCCCCAGCATTTT

v_gene: TRBV19
abundance: once
d_gene: NA
j_gene: TRBJ2-6
CDR3aa: CASSTSTDPLLSGANVLTF
CDR3nt: TGTGCCAGTAGTACGTCGACAGATCCCCTGCTCTCTGGGGCCAACGTCCTGACTTTC

v_gene: TRBV2
abundance: once
d_gene: NA
j_gene: TRBJ1-1
CDR3aa: CASRWTVNTEAFF
CDR3nt: TGTGCCAGCAGATGGACAGTGAACACTGAAGCTTTCTTT

v_gene: TRBV13
abundance: NA
d_gene: NA
j_gene: TRBJ2-6
CDR3aa: CASSFRVSGANVLTF
CDR3nt: TGTGCCAGCAGTTTCAGGGTCTCTGGGGCCAACGTCCTGACTTTC

v_gene: TRBV3-1/TRBV3-2
abundance: NA
d_gene: NA
j_gene: TRBJ1-3
CDR3aa: CASSQDGWRSSGNTIYF
CDR3nt: TGTGCCAGCAGCCAAGATGGATGGAGAAGCTCTGGAAACACCATATATTTT

v_gene: TRBV29-1
abundance: NA
d_gene: NA
j_gene: TRBJ2-6
CDR3aa: CSVSQQESGANVLTF
CDR3nt: TGCAGCGTATCCCAACAGGAGTCTGGGGCCAACGTCCTGACTTTC

v_gene: TRBV18
abundance: NA
d_gene: NA
j_gene: TRBJ1-3
CDR3aa: CASSPGTRGNTIYF
CDR3nt: TGTGCCAGCTCACCCGGGACAAGGGGAAACACCATATATTTT

v_gene: TRBV6-5
abundance: NA
d_gene: NA
j_gene: TRBJ1-2
CDR3aa: CASSYLGGGYTF
CDR3nt: TGTGCCAGCAGTTACTTGGGGGGTGGCTACACCTTC

v_gene: TRBV5-1
abundance: NA
d_gene: TRBD1
j_gene: TRBJ2-2
CDR3aa: CASGRQGSDGELFF
CDR3nt: TGCGCCAGCGGTCGACAGGGTAGCGACGGGGAGCTGTTTTTT

v_gene: TRBV24-1
abundance: NA
d_gene: NA
j_gene: TRBJ1-1
CDR3aa: CATAEGRANTEAFF
CDR3nt: TGTGCCACCGCAGAGGGGAGGGCTAACACTGAAGCTTTCTTT

v_gene: TRBV27
abundance: NA
d_gene: TRBD2
j_gene: TRBJ2-3
CDR3aa: CASSLGLAADTQYF
CDR3nt: TGTGCCAGCAGTTTGGGACTAGCGGCAGATACGCAGTATTTT

v_gene: TRBV4-2
abundance: NA
d_gene: NA
j_gene: TRBJ2-1
CDR3aa: CASSQEVGPYNEQFF
CDR3nt: TGTGCCAGCAGCCAAGAGGTGGGGCCCTACAATGAGCAGTTCTTC

v_gene: TRBV30
abundance: NA
d_gene: NA
j_gene: TRBJ1-1
CDR3aa: CAWSETMNTEAFF
CDR3nt: TGTGCCTGGAGTGAAACAATGAACACTGAAGCTTTCTTT

v_gene: TRBV7-8
abundance: NA
d_gene: NA
j_gene: TRBJ1-1
CDR3aa: CASSRRGSTEAFF
CDR3nt: TGTGCCAGCAGTCGACGGGGATCCACTGAAGCTTTCTTT

v_gene: TRBV2
abundance: once
d_gene: NA
j_gene: TRBJ2-7
CDR3aa: CATRTLAYEQYF
CDR3nt: TGTGCCACCAGGACTCTGGCCTACGAGCAGTACTTC

v_gene: TRBV7-2
abundance: NA
d_gene: NA
j_gene: TRBJ2-3
CDR3aa: CASSLSGADTQYF
CDR3nt: TGTGCCAGCAGCTTGTCAGGGGCAGATACGCAGTATTTT

v_gene: TRBV7-9
abundance: NA
d_gene: NA
j_gene: TRBJ1-1
CDR3aa: CASSSFGHRGTEAFF
CDR3nt: TGTGCCAGCAGCTCATTCGGACACCGCGGCACTGAAGCTTTCTTT

v_gene: TRBV6-6
abundance: NA
d_gene: NA
j_gene: TRBJ1-5
CDR3aa: CASSYSGANNQPQHF
CDR3nt: TGTGCCAGCAGTTACTCCGGAGCCAACAATCAGCCCCAGCATTTT

v_gene: TRBV4-1
abundance: NA
d_gene: TRBD2
j_gene: TRBJ2-7
CDR3aa: CASSQGLAGGIYEQYF
CDR3nt: TGCGCCAGCAGCCAAGGCTTAGCGGGAGGTATATACGAGCAGTACTTC

v_gene: TRBV28
abundance: NA
d_gene: NA
j_gene: TRBJ2-2
CDR3aa: CASSFEVTNTGELFF
CDR3nt: TGTGCCAGCAGTTTTGAGGTGACTAACACCGGGGAGCTGTTTTTT

v_gene: TRBV3-1/TRBV3-2
abundance: NA
d_gene: TRBD1
j_gene: TRBJ1-1
CDR3aa: CASNHGQGEAFF
CDR3nt: TGTGCCAGCAACCACGGACAGGGGGAAGCTTTCTTT

v_gene: TRBV19
abundance: NA
d_gene: TRBD1
j_gene: TRBJ2-3
CDR3aa: CASSEEQGLSGDTQYF
CDR3nt: TGTGCCAGTAGTGAAGAACAGGGGCTTTCTGGAGATACGCAGTATTTT

v_gene: TRBV27
abundance: NA
d_gene: TRBD1
j_gene: TRBJ2-1
CDR3aa: CASSLLGQAYNEQFF
CDR3nt: TGTGCCAGCAGTTTACTCGGACAGGCCTACAATGAGCAGTTCTTC

v_gene: TRBV9
abundance: NA
d_gene: TRBD2
j_gene: TRBJ2-6
CDR3aa: CASSVTSGGAQGANVLTF
CDR3nt: TGTGCCAGCAGCGTAACTAGCGGGGGGGCCCAGGGGGCCAACGTCCTGACTTTC

v_gene: TRBV4-1
abundance: NA
d_gene: NA
j_gene: TRBJ2-1
CDR3aa: CASSQDQSPGYNEQFF
CDR3nt: TGCGCCAGCAGCCAAGACCAATCCCCAGGATACAATGAGCAGTTCTTC

v_gene: TRBV30
abundance: NA
d_gene: NA
j_gene: TRBJ1-6
CDR3aa: CAWSRLGPSPLHF
CDR3nt: TGTGCCTGGAGCCGACTGGGGCCTTCACCCCTCCACTTT

v_gene: TRBV15
abundance: few
d_gene: TRBD1
j_gene: TRBJ1-3
CDR3aa: CATSREGTGLGNTIYF
CDR3nt: TGTGCCACCAGCAGAGAGGGGACAGGGCTTGGAAACACCATATATTTT

v_gene: TRBV28
abundance: NA
d_gene: TRBD1
j_gene: TRBJ1-2
CDR3aa: CASSPAGRGLRLDLGYTF
CDR3nt: TGTGCCAGCAGTCCCGCGGGCAGGGGGTTACGGTTAGATTTGGGCTACACCTTC

v_gene: TRBV7-9
abundance: few
d_gene: NA
j_gene: TRBJ1-6
CDR3aa: CASSLEGPGNSPLHF
CDR3nt: TGTGCCAGCAGCTTAGAGGGGCCTGGGAATTCACCCCTCCACTTT

v_gene: TRBV18
abundance: NA
d_gene: TRBD2
j_gene: TRBJ2-1
CDR3aa: CASSPPGLVLVEQFF
CDR3nt: TGTGCCAGCTCACCACCGGGACTAGTTCTTGTTGAGCAGTTCTTC

v_gene: TRBV18
abundance: NA
d_gene: TRBD1
j_gene: TRBJ2-7
CDR3aa: CASSPDRASEQYF
CDR3nt: TGTGCCAGCTCACCGGACAGGGCTAGCGAGCAGTACTTC

v_gene: TRBV16
abundance: NA
d_gene: NA
j_gene: TRBJ1-5
CDR3aa: CASSHAGQGNQPQHF
CDR3nt: TGTGCCAGCAGCCACGCGGGGCAGGGAAATCAGCCCCAGCATTTT

v_gene: TRBV6-2/TRBV6-3
abundance: NA
d_gene: TRBD2
j_gene: TRBJ2-1
CDR3aa: CASSQTSGSYNEQFF
CDR3nt: TGTGCCAGCAGTCAAACTAGCGGGAGCTACAATGAGCAGTTCTTC

v_gene: TRBV6-6
abundance: NA
d_gene: TRBD1
j_gene: TRBJ2-6
CDR3aa: CASSRPGTVNSGANVLTF
CDR3nt: TGTGCCAGCAGTCGACCCGGGACAGTTAACTCTGGGGCCAACGTCCTGACTTTC

v_gene: TRBV2
abundance: NA
d_gene: TRBD1
j_gene: TRBJ1-5
CDR3aa: CASSEGLTGSNQPQHF
CDR3nt: TGTGCCAGCAGTGAAGGGCTGACAGGGAGCAATCAGCCCCAGCATTTT